This T cell receptor (beta chain) originates from a study of Ad26.COV2.S vaccination and SARS-CoV-2 variants (dated by TCRdb to the early 2020s). A note on the overall study: Vaccine-arm donors came from COV1001, a multicentre, randomized, double-blind, placebo-controlled phase I-IIa trial of Ad26.COV2.S in healthy adults. Ad26.COV2.S was administered intramuscularly at a dose of 5x10^10 or 1x10^11 viral particles, either as one shot or as two shots given 56 days apart. TCRbeta repertoire sequencing was used to assess the specificity and breadth of SARS-CoV-2-reactive T cell receptors after Ad26.COV2.S vaccination. A total of 32 samples were included in the TCR-sequenced set, comprising around 19 Ad26.COV2.S vaccine recipients, 5 placebo recipients and 8 SARS-CoV-2 convalescent individuals. Trial participants were randomized into five groups of five: low-dose or high-dose Ad26.COV2.S given once or twice, or placebo on both occasions. Blinding of investigators to trial group allocation was maintained during experiments and outcome assessment. Study-wide findings and limitations: Comparing responses between vaccine doses or regimens was not something the study was powered to do. Vaccine and placebo recipients had comparable non-spike TCR breadth, which fits with the vaccine containing only spike. The authors noted that the TCR breadth and depth analyses may have underestimated total T cell responses. After vaccination, spike-specific CD8+ and CD4+ T cell responses were reported to show substantial breadth. Spike-specific TCR breadth was higher in Ad26.COV2.S recipients than in placebo recipients (P = 0.0014).

This clone was detected only a few times. Its cognate antigen has yet to be identified. No qualities accompany the bases; no much larger clone lies one base away. The immunoSEQ Assay was used to sequence TCRbeta CDR3 regions. After extraction, genomic DNA underwent amplification by bias-controlled multiplex PCR, followed by high-throughput sequencing. In the original analysis: To quantify the absolute abundance of every unique TCRbeta CDR3 region, sequences were collapsed and filtered. T cell fraction was estimated by normalization of TCRbeta template counts to usable DNA, with usable DNA being measured through amplification of reference genes present in all nucleated cells. Repertoire TCRs were annotated as SARS-CoV-2-specific by exact matching of V gene, CDR3 amino acid sequence and J gene to a known reactive TCR set. The reference SARS-CoV-2 TCR set came from MIRA and was filtered for enrichment in COVID-19-positive ImmuneCODE repertoires, removing public or cross-reactive TCRs. Using the MIRA antigens, annotated TCRs were further analysed by specific ORF or by position within an ORF. Depth was the summed frequency of annotated unique rearrangements, while breadth was defined as annotated unique rearrangements over total unique productive rearrangements. Group comparisons of TCR breadth used two-sided Wilcoxon rank-sum tests. The immuneACCESS repertoire file appears here via TCRdb, limited to in-frame rearrangements. These files lack a portion of the clones; in checked studies, under half of the deficit traces to unresolved V genes, and the cause of the others is not known. That table is the source of V, J and clone size, and D and trimming were worked out from the DNA. In all, the sample holds some 270,000 clones, and around 88% of those were seen once. The biggest ten clones account for approximately 3% of the sample.

The sample's treatment or condition label, decoded: around 19 received Ad26.COV2.S at low or high dose, single or two shots; several received placebo; per-sample allocation not given. Repertoires of vaccine and placebo recipients were sequenced from samples collected on day 63 after the first injection. Between 29 July and 7 August 2020, Cohort 1b enrolled 25 adults aged 18-55 years at one site in Boston, USA. As a vaccine, Ad26.COV2.S was a replication-incompetent adenovirus type 26 vector that expressed a prefusion-stabilized SARS-CoV-2 spike protein derived from the original Wuhan strain. CDR1 and CDR2 were assigned from the germline V gene as SGHTA and FQGNSA. The CDR3 covers 17 residues, taking in both the cysteine and the phenylalanine. Solely the CDR3 DNA is kept, with 51 bases framed from the first base. V lost 2 bases and J lost 2 bases, and the count of bases not matched to a germline gene is 9.

The rearrangement combines TRBV7-2 with TRBJ1-5, and TRBD1 aligns with 7 junction nucleotides. This specimen was peripheral blood, taken in a trial of Ad26.COV2.S vaccine versus placebo. The sequence was obtained from a person between 18 and 65 years old who received the Ad26.COV2.S COVID-19 vaccine or a placebo. CDR3 sequence: CASSLSRRGHGNQPQHF. The nucleotide sequence reads TGTGCCAGCAGCTTATCCCGAAGGGGGCATGGCAATCAGCCCCAGCATTTT.